The present T cell receptor (beta chain) was sequenced within a study of radiation and T cells in renal cell carcinoma. Notes on the study in general: In blood, top tumor clones expanded by 2 weeks, shrinking by 4. Without pretreatment biopsies, baseline tumor clonotype presence was undetermined.

Time point described: blood 4 weeks post-SBRT, at nephrectomy. Treatment reported: 15 Gy SBRT to primary tumor, nephrectomy 4 weeks later. Nephrectomy followed 15 Gy stereotactic body radiation by 4 weeks. The germline CDR1 and CDR2 sequences are SGHAT and FQNNGV. V shed 2 bases and J shed 6 bases, with 16 bases lying between them. This CDR3 region has 15 residues. Data came from immunoSEQ multiplex PCR; TCRdb stores just in-frame clones and leaves some out. This sample has fewer than 200,000 clones, with 88% found just once. For this clone: Its antigen is as yet unknown.

The chain links TRBV11-2 to TRBJ2-5; TRBD2 is a possible D gene (6 bases). This clonotype was sampled from a woman aged 45-60 years with renal cell carcinoma. This material consisted of blood, taken from a patient whose treatment included radiotherapy and nephrectomy. CDR3 DNA sequence: TGTGCCAGCAGCTTAAGGCGGGGATTGGAAAAGACCCAGTACTTC. Translating it yields CASSLRRGLEKTQYF.